The following is a T cell receptor beta chain sequence with its context. This same CDR3 is encoded by further DNA sequences in the sample. The length of the CDR3 is 14 residues. Trimming cost V 3 bases and J 3 bases; bases outside gene matches: 1. Germline CDR1 is SGHRS and CDR2 is YFSETQ. The data were obtained in a study of T cell changes during pregnancy in multiple sclerosis. Repertoires were generated with immunoSEQ multiplex PCR, while TCRdb's copy carries only in-frame clones and drops some. The sample shows around 56,000 clones, approximately 90% of them seen only once. V usage is TRBV5-1 and J usage is TRBJ2-3; 10 bases are a match to TRBD1. The TCR was taken from a female donor in good health, enrolled as a control in a pregnancy study. The sequencing here drew on peripheral blood, taken in the first trimester of pregnancy. CDR3 DNA sequence: TGCGCCAGCAGCTCGGGACAGGGGACAGATACGCAGTATTTT. Its protein product is CASSSGQGTDTQYF.